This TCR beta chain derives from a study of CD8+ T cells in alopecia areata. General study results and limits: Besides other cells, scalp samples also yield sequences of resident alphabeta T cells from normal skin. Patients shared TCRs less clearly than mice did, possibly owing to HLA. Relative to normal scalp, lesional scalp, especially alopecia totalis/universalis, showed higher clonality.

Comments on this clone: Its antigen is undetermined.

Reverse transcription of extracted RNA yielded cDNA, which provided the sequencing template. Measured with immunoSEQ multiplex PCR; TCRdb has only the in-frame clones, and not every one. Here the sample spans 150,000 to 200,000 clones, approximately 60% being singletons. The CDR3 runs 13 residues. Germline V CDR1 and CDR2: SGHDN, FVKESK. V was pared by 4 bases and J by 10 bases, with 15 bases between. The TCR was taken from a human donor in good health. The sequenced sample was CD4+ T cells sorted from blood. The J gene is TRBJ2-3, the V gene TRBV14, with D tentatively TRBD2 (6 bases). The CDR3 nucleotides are TGTGCCAGCAGCCTTCCAGTCGGGACTTCGCAGTATTTT. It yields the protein CASSLPVGTSQYF.